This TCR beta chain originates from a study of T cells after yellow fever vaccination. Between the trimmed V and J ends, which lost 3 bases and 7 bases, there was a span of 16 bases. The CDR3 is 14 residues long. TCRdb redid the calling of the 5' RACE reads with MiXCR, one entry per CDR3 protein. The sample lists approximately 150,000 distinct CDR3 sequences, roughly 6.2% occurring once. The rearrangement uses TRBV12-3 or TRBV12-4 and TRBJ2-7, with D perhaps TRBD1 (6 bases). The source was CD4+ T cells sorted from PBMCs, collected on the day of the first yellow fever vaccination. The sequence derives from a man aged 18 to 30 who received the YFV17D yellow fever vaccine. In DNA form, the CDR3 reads TGTGCCAGCAGTTTGACAGGTCGCCTATTAGAGCAGTACTTC. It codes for CASSLTGRLLEQYF.